This entry is about one T cell receptor (beta chain). This entry belongs to a study of shared clonotypes between healthy human individuals. Terminally differentiated effector memory CD45RA+ cells were excluded by CCR7 positive selection of CD45RO-negative cells. The CDR3 has 14 amino acids. The V end was cut by 7 bases, the J end by 2 bases, with 15 bases between. Germline CDR1 and CDR2: SGHRS and YFSETQ. The method was immunoSEQ multiplex PCR; TCRdb's version includes in-frame clones alone and lacks a portion of them. The sample records around 620,000 clones, 85% to 95% being singletons. The chain uses TRBV5-1 and TRBJ2-5, with D unresolved. Sequencing was done on a sample of naive CD8+ T cells sorted from blood. The receptor's source is a woman in her thirties in good health. DNA for the CDR3: TGCGCCAGCTGCCCCGGGTGGGTACAAGAGACCCAGTACTTC. Its protein is CASCPGWVQETQYF.